This paragraph covers one T cell receptor beta chain sequence. CDR1 and CDR2 (germline): DFQATT, SNEGSKA (reference sequence). CDR3 length equals 11 residues. Trimming removed 4 bases from V and 2 bases from J, with 2 bases in between. The source of the sample is a study of Ad26.COV2.S vaccination and SARS-CoV-2 variants. Sequencing used immunoSEQ multiplex PCR; TCRdb keeps in-frame clones, though not all of them. Of roughly 350,000 clones listed, 80% to 90% are singletons. Treatment noted: 15 to 20 received Ad26.COV2.S at low or high dose, single or two shots; five or six received placebo; per-sample allocation not given. Material that was analyzed had been drawn on day 63 after the first vaccine or placebo injection. What was given as vaccine was an Ad26 vector encoding Wuhan-strain SARS-CoV-2 spike.

The chain recombines TRBV20-1 with TRBJ1-4, with D hard to call. Sequencing used peripheral blood, obtained in a trial of Ad26.COV2.S vaccine versus placebo. The clonotype originates from a person between 18 and 65 years old who received the Ad26.COV2.S COVID-19 vaccine or a placebo. The CDR3 reads CSANTNEKLFF. CDR3 DNA sequence: TGCAGTGCTAATACTAATGAAAAACTGTTTTTT.